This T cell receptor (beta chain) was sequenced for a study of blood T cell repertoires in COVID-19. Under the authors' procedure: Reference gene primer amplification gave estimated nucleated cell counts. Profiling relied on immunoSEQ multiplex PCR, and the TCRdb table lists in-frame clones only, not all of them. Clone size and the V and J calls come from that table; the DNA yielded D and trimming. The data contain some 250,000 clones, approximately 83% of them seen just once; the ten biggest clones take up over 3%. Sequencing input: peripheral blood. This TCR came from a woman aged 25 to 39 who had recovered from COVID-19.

The CDR3 loop is CASSSYRGLTLSYEQYF. CDR3 nucleotide sequence: TGTGCCAGCAGCAGCTACAGGGGTCTCACCCTGTCCTACGAGCAGTACTTC. The chain joins TRBV7-9 to TRBJ2-7; 7 nucleotides line up with TRBD1. CDR1 and CDR2 (germline): SEHNR, FQNEAQ (reference sequence). The CDR3 has 17 amino acids. V gave up 5 bases and J gave up 1 base; unmatched junction bases: 14. The full variable domain, rest sourced from reference TRBV7-9 and TRBJ2-7, is DTGVSQNPRHKITKRGQNVTFRCDPISEHNRLYWYRQTLGQGPEFLTYFQNEAQLEKSRLLSDRFSAERPKGSFSTLEIQRTEQGDSAMYLCASSSYRGLTLSYEQYFGPGTRLTVT.